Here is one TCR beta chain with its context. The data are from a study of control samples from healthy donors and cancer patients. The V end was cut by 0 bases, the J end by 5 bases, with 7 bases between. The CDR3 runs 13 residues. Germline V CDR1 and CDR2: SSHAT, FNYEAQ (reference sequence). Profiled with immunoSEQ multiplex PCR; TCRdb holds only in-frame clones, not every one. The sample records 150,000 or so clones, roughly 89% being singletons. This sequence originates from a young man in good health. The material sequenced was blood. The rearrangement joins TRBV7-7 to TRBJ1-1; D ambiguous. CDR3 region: CASSLAPGTEAFF. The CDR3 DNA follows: TGTGCCAGCAGCTTAGCGCCGGGAACTGAAGCTTTCTTT. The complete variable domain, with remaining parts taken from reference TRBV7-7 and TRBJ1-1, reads GAGVSQSPRYKVTKRGQDVTLRCDPISSHATLYWYQQALGQGPEFLTYFNYEAQPDKSGLPSDRFSAERPEGSISTLTIQRTEQRDSAMYRCASSLAPGTEAFFGQGTRLTVV.